A selection of T cell receptor beta chains follows, all from one sample in a study of T-cell memory formation after mild COVID-19. TCRdb independently ran MiXCR on the 5' RACE reads; one entry per CDR3 protein. The sample contains hundreds of thousands of distinct CDR3 sequences, 25% of which appear only once. Sample: PBMCs or a T cell subset sorted from them (not recorded which). The receptor set was obtained from an adult woman who had mild COVID-19 (a few samples of this study predate the infection). Cell type and time point are not known. Both conserved end residues are part of each CDR3.

j_call	v_call	cdr3_aa
TRBJ1-2	TRBV5-5	CASSLAGGQDYGYTF
TRBJ2-1	TRBV11-2	CASSFISGDRGSWEQFF
TRBJ2-7	TRBV27	CASRQGDYEQYF
TRBJ2-3	TRBV5-1	CASSRAPSVGATTDTQYF
TRBJ2-3	TRBV27	CASSSSGSPDTQYF
TRBJ1-5	TRBV20-1	CSARNPGQGAGQPQHF
TRBJ1-1	TRBV18	CASSPRDRVGNTEAFF
TRBJ2-2	TRBV24-1	CATSAESGGLGTGELFF
TRBJ2-5	TRBV7-3	CASSSGEDQETQYF
TRBJ1-1	TRBV5-1	CASSSAGTLFNEAFF